This T cell receptor beta chain was sequenced for a study of blood T cells in healthy people across ages. This clonotype came up a few times. What it recognizes is unknown. Unmatched junction bases numbered 7, after V lost 3 bases and J lost 3 bases. Germline loops: CDR1 SGHRS, CDR2 YFSETQ. This CDR3 comprises 15 residues. Then a second PCR, running about 6 to 11 cycles, was carried out with a sample-barcoded 5' primer and a J-beta primer mix. From the 5' RACE reads, TCRdb called clonotypes with MiXCR, one entry per CDR3 protein. The table includes hundreds of thousands of distinct CDR3 sequences, around two fifths detected once. General study findings and limits: Naive CD4+ cells and diversity were both higher in long-lived donors than in aged donors.

The chain is built from TRBV5-1 and TRBJ2-5; 8 bases agree with TRBD1. The sequence was collected from a man in his 60s in good health. The sample consisted of blood. The CDR3 reads CASSSPDRDKETQYF. The CDR3 DNA sequence: TGCGCCAGCAGCTCCCCGGACAGGGACAAAGAGACCCAGTACTTC.